This T cell receptor beta chain derives from a study of cytomegalovirus exposure and HLA in healthy donors. V was trimmed by 5 bases and J by 6 bases, leaving 19 bases between them. The CDR3 runs to 15 residues. Germline-derived CDR1 and CDR2 are SGHVS and FQNEAQ. 60 Vbeta and 13 Jbeta primers were used in PCR. The assay was immunoSEQ multiplex PCR, and TCRdb's table has in-frame clones only and misses some. The listing records approximately 210,000 clones. The specimen sequenced was PBMCs. The J gene is TRBJ1-2, the V gene TRBV7-8; D may be TRBD1 (6 bases). This clonotype was sampled from a woman younger than 45 in good health and CMV-seropositive. CDR3 nucleotides: TGTGCCAGCAGCCTCGCCAGGGGCCTCTGGGATGGCTACACCTTC. The encoded protein is CASSLARGLWDGYTF.